This entry lists 29 T cell receptor beta chains sequenced from one sample in a study of T cells in localized non-small cell lung cancer. Sequencing used immunoSEQ multiplex PCR; TCRdb keeps in-frame clones, though not all of them. The sample carries roughly 2,000 clones, 27% recorded once. The sample was lung tumor tissue, taken before any cancer treatment. The receptors stem from a woman between 35 and 75 years old with stage I lung adenocarcinoma.

This clone was found a few times. This chain joins TRBV15 and TRBJ2-5; TRBD1 aligns across 10 bases. The V gene's germline CDR1 is LNHNV and CDR2 YYDKDF (reference sequence). CDR3 size: 15 residues. V dropped 1 base and J dropped 5; count of bases not matched to a gene: 4. Here the CDR3 reads CATSRGQGARETQYF. Here the CDR3 DNA reads TGTGCCACCAGCAGAGGACAGGGGGCCCGGGAGACCCAGTACTTC.

The V call is TRBV11-3, the J call TRBJ2-5; 9 nucleotides align to TRBD1. CDR1 SGHNT and CDR2 YENEEA come from the germline V gene. J gave up 5 bases and V 5 bases, and 9 bases lay outside the gene matches. The CDR3 consists of 15 residues. Written as DNA, the CDR3 is TGTGCCAGCAGCATGGAGGGACAGGGAGTGGAGACCCAGTACTTC. Its protein is CASSMEGQGVETQYF.

This clone is labeled large (0.1 to 1%). The V call is TRBV6-8, the J call TRBJ2-1, with D maybe TRBD2 (5 bases). Trimming shortened V by 6 bases and J by 9 bases, and 12 bases separated the two germline ends. Germline CDR1 reads MNHGY; CDR2 reads SAAAGT. The CDR3 has 12 amino acids. This chain's CDR3 is CASRSDRGEQFF. CDR3 nucleotides: TGTGCCAGCAGGAGTGACCGGGGTGAGCAGTTCTTC.

A few counts support this clone. This rearrangement joins TRBV11-3 to TRBJ1-4; D not certain. Trimming shortened V by 3 bases and J by 3 bases, and 11 bases separated the two germline ends. The CDR3 length is 15 residues. In germline, CDR1 is SGHNT, CDR2 YENEEA. DNA of the CDR3: TGTGCCAGCAGCTTCGCGAGTATATCTAATGAAAAACTGTTTTTT. This sequence encodes CASSFASISNEKLFF. The whole variable domain, remainder taken from reference TRBV11-3 and TRBJ1-4, is EAGVVQSPRYKIIEKKQPVAFWCNPISGHNTLYWYLQNLGQGPELLIRYENEEAVDDSQLPKDRFSAERLKGVDSTLKIQPAELGDSAVYLCASSFASISNEKLFFGSGTQLSVL.

This clone occurred a few times. This chain uses TRBV7-8 with TRBJ2-6; 10 nucleotides line up with TRBD1. Germline V lookup: CDR1 SGHVS, CDR2 FQNEAQ. V dropped 5 bases and J dropped 0; count of bases not matched to a gene: 4. The CDR3 has 17 residues. The CDR3 protein is CASSAGQGTSGANVLTF. The CDR3 coding sequence is TGTGCCAGCAGCGCGGGACAGGGGACCTCTGGGGCCAACGTCCTGACTTTC. Full variable domain (rest looked up from reference TRBV7-8 and TRBJ2-6): GAGVSQSPRYKVAKRGQDVALRCDPISGHVSLFWYQQALGQGPEFLTYFQNEAQLDKSGLPSDRFFAERPEGSVSTLKIQRTQQEDSAVYLCASSAGQGTSGANVLTFGAGSRLTVL.

This clone was detected a few times. The rearrangement links TRBV6-8 to TRBJ1-1, with D unresolved. Per the germline V gene, CDR1 is MNHGY and CDR2 is SAAAGT. V lost 5 bases to trimming and J lost 6 bases, with 10 bases between them. The CDR3 is 12 residues long. The CDR3 DNA reads as TGTGCCAGCAGTGGATCCCCGGCTGAAGCTTTCTTT. It is translated as CASSGSPAEAFF.

V is TRBV15 and J is TRBJ2-1; D possibly uses TRBD1 or TRBD2 (6 bases each). The CDR3 spans 16 residues. The germline V gene has CDR1 LNHNV and CDR2 YYDKDF (reference sequence). Trimming left V 1 base short and J 0 bases short, with 10 bases between. The DNA for the CDR3 is TGTGCCACCAGCAGAGGGAGGGGGAGCTCCTACAATGAGCAGTTCTTC. The encoded protein is CATSRGRGSSYNEQFF.

The chain recombines TRBV30 with TRBJ2-5, with TRBD2 matching over 8 bases. The junction had 16 bases not matched to a gene; V was cut back by 3 bases and J by 7 bases. CDR1 and CDR2 (germline): GTSNPN, SVGIG (reference sequence). The CDR3 spans 16 residues. Here the CDR3 reads CAWRGAGVAVGVTQYF. CDR3 DNA sequence: TGTGCCTGGAGGGGAGCGGGAGTAGCAGTGGGGGTGACCCAGTACTTC.

Only a few counts were recorded for this clone. V usage is TRBV9 and J usage is TRBJ2-3; 12 nucleotides agree with TRBD2. Germline V CDR1 and CDR2: SGDLS, YYNGEE. The CDR3 runs 16 residues. V dropped 3 bases and J dropped 6; count of bases not matched to a gene: 8. The DNA for the CDR3 is TGTGCCAGCAGCGGGGGACTAGCGGGCTTAGTGGATACGCAGTATTTT. The encoded protein is CASSGGLAGLVDTQYF. The full variable domain, in which reference TRBV9 and TRBJ2-3 provide the parts outside the CDR3, is DSGVTQTPKHLITATGQRVTLRCSPRSGDLSVYWYQQSLDQGLQFLIQYYNGEERAKGNILERFSAQQFPDLHSELNLSSLELGDSALYFCASSGGLAGLVDTQYFGPGTRLTVL.

This clone is medium-sized (0.01 to 0.1%) within its sample. This chain joins TRBV6-8 and TRBJ2-6, with 14 bases fitting TRBD2. Germline lookup yields CDR1 MNHGY and CDR2 SAAAGT. This CDR3 is 18 amino acids long. The junction had 2 bases not matched to a gene; V was cut back by 2 bases and J by 2 bases. CDR3 in DNA: TGTGCCAGCAGTTACCTGGGACTAGCGGGAGCTGGGGCCAACGTCCTGACTTTC. It translates to CASSYLGLAGAGANVLTF.

This clone was seen a few times. Germline is not matched at one junction end, which may reflect a read error. J is TRBJ2-3 and V is TRBV11-3; D is uncertain. Germline V gene data show CDR1 as SGHNT and CDR2 as YENEEA. The CDR3 is made up of 15 amino acids. The CDR3 protein is CASSLDQVFTDTQYF. CDR3 DNA sequence: TGTGCCAGCAGCCTAGATCAAGTTTTCACAGATACGCAGTATTTT.

The rearrangement links TRBV4-1 to TRBJ2-1, with TRBD2 matching 9 bases. In germline, CDR1 is MGHRA, CDR2 YSYEKL. With V trimmed by 0 bases and J by 7 bases, 7 bases remained unmatched. There are 16 residues in the CDR3. CDR3 sequence (DNA): TGCGCCAGCAGCCAAGAGGGTAGCGGGAGAAGTAATGAGCAGTTCTTC. Its translation is CASSQEGSGRSNEQFF.

This clone was picked up one time. The gene calls are TRBV29-1 and TRBJ2-7; D uncertain. Germline CDR1 and CDR2: SQVTM and ANQGSEA. The CDR3 runs 13 residues. The ends were cut back, 6 bases at V and 0 bases at J, with 12 bases in the middle. The CDR3 spells CSVTSPISYEQYF. As DNA, the CDR3 is TGCAGCGTAACTTCCCCGATCTCCTACGAGCAGTACTTC.

The rearrangement uses TRBV14 and TRBJ2-5, with D possibly called TRBD1 or TRBD2 (5 bases each). Germline CDR1 and CDR2: SGHDN and FVKESK. CDR3 size: 15 residues. Trimming left V 4 bases short and J 2 bases short, with 14 bases between. This CDR3 is CASSPLRGLQETQYF. For the CDR3, the DNA is TGTGCCAGCAGCCCACTCCGGGGCCTTCAAGAGACCCAGTACTTC.

The chain uses TRBV19 and TRBJ2-5; 7 positions agree with TRBD1. CDR1 LNHDA and CDR2 SQIVND come from the germline V gene (reference sequence). Trimming cost V 7 bases and J 5 bases; bases outside gene matches: 13. CDR3 length: 15 residues. CDR3 sequence reads: CASTPTTGLGETQYF. Here the CDR3 DNA reads TGTGCCAGTACCCCGACGACAGGGTTGGGGGAGACCCAGTACTTC.

The chain links TRBV7-2 to TRBJ2-5, with TRBD1 identical over 11 bases. CDR1 is SGHTA and CDR2 is FQGNSA in the germline V gene. The junction had 1 base not matched to a gene; V was cut back by 5 bases and J by 5 bases. This CDR3 contains 13 residues. This chain's CDR3 is CASSRDRGETQYF. The CDR3 DNA sequence: TGTGCCAGCAGCCGGGACAGGGGGGAGACCCAGTACTTC.

This clone appeared a few times. The V call is TRBV7-1, the J call TRBJ2-7; 7 bases match TRBD1. TRBV7-1 is an ORF, and what it does is uncertain. V trimming: 4 bases; J trimming: 0 bases; junction bases outside the gene matches: 15. This CDR3 has 18 amino acids. This CDR3 is CASSLDPVIGDSSYEQYF. The DNA for the CDR3 is TGTGCCAGCAGCTTAGATCCGGTGATAGGGGACAGCTCCTACGAGCAGTACTTC.

The rearrangement links TRBV28 to TRBJ2-3, with 9 bases identical to TRBD1. This CDR3 is 13 amino acids long. V shed 6 bases, J shed 5 bases, and the junction held 3 bases outside the gene matches. From germline, CDR1 is MDHEN and CDR2 SYDVKM. CDR3 nucleotide sequence: TGTGCCAGCAGGGGGACAGGGAGAGATACGCAGTATTTT. As protein: CASRGTGRDTQYF. Based on the CDR3 plus reference TRBV28 and TRBJ2-3, the full variable domain is DVKVTQSSRYLVKRTGEKVFLECVQDMDHENMFWYRQDPGLGLRLIYFSYDVKMKEKGDIPEGYSVSREKKERFSLILESASTNQTSMYLCASRGTGRDTQYFGPGTRLTVL.

The chain couples TRBV9 to TRBJ2-5; a possible D gene is TRBD2 (6 bases). The CDR3 is 15 residues long. Trimming took 5 bases from V and 1 from J, leaving 15 bases between them. In germline, CDR1 is SGDLS, CDR2 YYNGEE. DNA of the CDR3: TGTGCCAGCAGTGGTAGCCGGGGAGGCCAAGAGACCCAGTACTTC. It specifies CASSGSRGGQETQYF.

This clone qualifies as medium-sized. The chain uses TRBV11-3 and TRBJ2-1, with D perhaps TRBD2 (5 bases). This CDR3 has 16 residues. Trimming cost V 3 bases and J 0 bases, with 12 bases left between them. Germline CDR1 SGHNT, CDR2 YENEEA. CDR3 region: CASSLEASSSYNEQFF. CDR3 nucleotides: TGTGCCAGCAGCTTGGAGGCCTCGAGCTCCTACAATGAGCAGTTCTTC.

This clone is categorized as medium-sized. CDR3 protein: CASSVQGFGTEAFF. The DNA of the CDR3 is TGTGCCAGCAGCGTACAGGGGTTTGGCACTGAAGCTTTCTTT. The chain couples TRBV11-3 to TRBJ1-1, with 7 bases matching TRBD1. V shed 5 bases and J 4 bases; nucleotides not matched to a gene: 7. Germline loops: CDR1 SGHNT, CDR2 YENEEA. This CDR3 contains 14 residues.

This clone was detected only a few times. This chain links TRBV11-3 with TRBJ2-1, with 12 bases aligning to TRBD2. J gave up 7 bases and V 1 base, and 5 bases lay outside the gene matches. The CDR3 has 16 amino acids. Germline V CDR1 and CDR2: SGHNT, YENEEA. The CDR3 protein is CASSLGTSGRQNEQFF. CDR3 sequence (DNA): TGTGCCAGCAGCTTAGGAACTAGCGGGAGGCAAAATGAGCAGTTCTTC.

V and J are TRBV19 and TRBJ1-2, with no clear D. V was trimmed by 4 bases and J by 4 bases, leaving 7 bases between them. CDR3 size: 12 residues. Germline assignment: CDR1 LNHDA and CDR2 SQIVND (reference sequence). CDR3 amino acids: CASSTLGYGYTF. CDR3 DNA: TGTGCCAGTAGTACTCTCGGCTATGGCTACACCTTC.

This clone showed up just a few times. This chain uses TRBV14 with TRBJ2-4; D might be TRBD1 (5 bases). This CDR3 is 17 amino acids long. The V end was cut by 5 bases, the J end by 11 bases, with 28 bases between. Per germline, CDR1 SGHDN and CDR2 FVKESK. CDR3 nucleotides: TGTGCCAGCAGCGCAAGCGCGGAACAGGTCCTCCGCGAGGTTCAGTACTTC. It yields the protein CASSASAEQVLREVQYF.

This chain joins TRBV11-3 and TRBJ2-3; 13 bases fit TRBD2. CDR1 and CDR2 (germline): SGHNT, YENEEA. This CDR3 spans 17 amino acids. V shed 0 bases and J 6 bases; nucleotides not matched to a gene: 6. CDR3 residues: CASSLEWTSGSMDTQYF. The CDR3 DNA reads as TGTGCCAGCAGCTTAGAGTGGACTAGCGGGAGTATGGATACGCAGTATTTT.

The count of this clone is one. The chain employs TRBV5-1 and TRBJ2-1; no clear D gene. In germline, CDR1 is SGHRS, CDR2 YFSETQ. Trimming removed 3 bases at V and 0 bases at J, with 13 bases between. CDR3 length: 16 residues. In DNA, the CDR3 is TGCGCCAGCAGCTGGAGTAGTGCGATCTCCTACAATGAGCAGTTCTTC. Its protein product is CASSWSSAISYNEQFF. Supplemented by reference TRBV5-1 and TRBJ2-1, the full variable domain reads KAGVTQTPRYLIKTRGQQVTLSCSPISGHRSVSWYQQTPGQGLQFLFEYFSETQRNKGNFPGRFSGRQFSNSRSEMNVSTLELGDSALYLCASSWSSAISYNEQFFGPGTRLTVL.

The chain uses TRBV29-1 and TRBJ1-3, with D tentatively TRBD1 (5 bases). CDR1 is SQVTM, CDR2 ANQGSEA, per germline. V shed 1 base and J shed 0 bases, with 16 bases lying between them. This CDR3 spans 17 amino acids. The CDR3 loop is CSVEAGAHEHSGNTIYF. The CDR3 bases are TGCAGCGTTGAAGCCGGGGCCCATGAACACTCTGGAAACACCATATATTTT.

J is TRBJ1-4 and V is TRBV19; possibly TRBD1 for D (6 bases). Deletions cut 4 bases from V and 0 bases from J, with 12 bases between. Germline V gives CDR1 LNHDA, CDR2 SQIVND (reference sequence). The CDR3 length is 16 residues. This CDR3 reads CASSTLHRATNEKLFF. In nucleotides, the CDR3 is TGTGCCAGTAGTACTCTCCACAGGGCAACTAATGAAAAACTGTTTTTT.

Relative to its sample, this clone is medium-sized. CDR3 region: CASSPGTLKIEQYF. The CDR3 DNA reads TGTGCCAGCAGCCCCGGGACCCTAAAGATCGAGCAGTACTTC. The rearrangement joins TRBV2 to TRBJ2-7; D is possibly TRBD1 or TRBD2 (5 bases each). The CDR3 sequence is 14 residues long. The V end lost 6 bases, the J end lost 6 bases, and 18 bases lay between the germline ends. Germline-derived CDR1 and CDR2 are SNHLY and FYNNEI.